The TCR beta chain under discussion was sequenced for a study of T cells after yellow fever vaccination. Per the germline V gene, CDR1 is LNHNV and CDR2 is YYDKDF (reference sequence). The CDR3 has 15 amino acids. V was trimmed by 3 bases and J by 8 bases, leaving 19 bases between them. TCRdb passed the 5' RACE reads through MiXCR, listing each CDR3 protein once. The sample holds hundreds of thousands of distinct CDR3 sequences, around a fifth seen once. This clonotype was counted a few times. The sequence derives from a man aged 18 to 30 who received the YFV17D yellow fever vaccine. The source material was PBMCs, sampled approximately 22 days after the first yellow fever vaccination. The V call is TRBV15, the J call TRBJ1-2; D is unclear. The CDR3 DNA is TGTGCCACCAGCAGGACCCTTGCCGTTGGAGACGGCTACACCTTC. It codes for CATSRTLAVGDGYTF.